Listed here are 31 T cell receptor beta chains from one sample, sequenced in a study of molecular identifiers for immune sequencing clone quantification. TCRdb reprocessed the PCR reads via MiXCR and lists one record per CDR3 protein. Of roughly 300,000 distinct CDR3 sequences in the sample, over 20% are singletons; the top ten hold about 0.73%. Specimen: naive CD8+ T cells from blood, with Jurkat cell RNA spiked in. Sample subset: FACS-sorted CD8+CD4-CCR7+CD45RA+ naive T cells. The source is a human donor in good health. Some libraries in this study had Jurkat cell RNA spiked in.

This clonotype was counted only a few times. The chain has TRBV12-3 or TRBV12-4 and TRBJ1-3; D is ambiguous. This CDR3 spans 12 amino acids. Trimming stripped 3 bases from V and 9 bases from J, with 9 bases between. The chain's CDR3 is CASSFPVGTIYF. Here the CDR3 DNA reads TGTGCCAGCAGTTTTCCGGTCGGCACCATATATTTT.

Only a few counts were recorded for this clonotype. This rearrangement joins TRBV7-6 to TRBJ2-3; the D gene is possibly TRBD1 (5 bases). The CDR3 has 13 residues. Germline lookup yields CDR1 SGHVS and CDR2 FNYEAQ. Trimming removed 10 bases at V and 0 bases at J, with 11 bases between. CDR3 protein: CAIQRGSTDTQYF. The DNA for the CDR3 is TGTGCCATTCAAAGGGGTAGCACAGATACGCAGTATTTT.

This clonotype was recorded at least ten times. This rearrangement joins TRBV4-1 to TRBJ2-7; tentative D call: TRBD2 (5 bases). CDR3 length: 14 amino acids. The V end was cut by 1 base, the J end by 3 bases, with 10 bases between. Germline-derived CDR1 and CDR2 are MGHRA and YSYEKL. CDR3 sequence (DNA): TGCGCCAGCAGCCAAGTCCCGAGGGACTACGAGCAGTACTTC. It encodes CASSQVPRDYEQYF.

This clonotype was observed many times. The genes are TRBV4-3 and TRBJ1-1; D possibly corresponds to TRBD1 (6 bases). Germline V CDR1 and CDR2: LGHNA, YSLEER. The CDR3 spans 14 residues. V lost 2 bases to trimming and J lost 2 bases, with 9 bases between them. CDR3 sequence (DNA): TGCGCCAGCAGCCAAACAGGGAAAAACACTGAAGCTTTCTTT. Protein: CASSQTGKNTEAFF.

This clonotype has more than one count but fewer than ten. The genes are TRBV7-2 and TRBJ2-3; 10 positions match TRBD2. Germline V gene data show CDR1 as SGHTA and CDR2 as FQGNSA. This CDR3 contains 19 residues. Losses at the gene ends were 1 base for V and 0 bases for J; bases not matched to a gene: 10. The CDR3 nucleotides are TGTGCCAGCAGCTTAGGGCTAGCGGGGGTTCTCCCTAGCACAGATACGCAGTATTTT. Amino acids: CASSLGLAGVLPSTDTQYF.

This clonotype was picked up many times. This chain uses TRBV7-9 with TRBJ1-1, with TRBD1 identical over 7 bases. The CDR3 consists of 15 residues. Germline CDR1 and CDR2: SEHNR and FQNEAQ (reference sequence). J was trimmed by 4 bases and V by 6 bases; bases with no gene match: 11. This CDR3 reads CASRDSGGMATEAFF. CDR3 nucleotides: TGTGCCAGCAGAGACTCAGGGGGAATGGCCACTGAAGCTTTCTTT.

This clonotype has only one observation. Possible read error: a much larger clone is one base away. CDR3 bases: TGTGCCAGCAGCGAAGGCAGGAGCAACACAGATACGCAGTATTTT. This sequence encodes CASSEGRSNTDTQYF. This chain connects TRBV28 to TRBJ2-3; no reliable D call. Between the trimmed V and J ends, which lost 6 bases and 2 bases, there was a span of 15 bases. CDR3 size: 15 residues. Germline-derived CDR1 and CDR2 are MDHEN and SYDVKM.

The gene calls are TRBV27 and TRBJ2-3; D might be TRBD1 or TRBD2, each matching 5 bases. V lost 7 bases, J lost 2 bases, and 22 bases lay in between. The CDR3 totals 17 residues. The germline gives CDR1 MNHEY, CDR2 SMNVEV (reference sequence). The CDR3 DNA sequence: TGTGCCAGCACCCCAAAAGGGGACGGAAGAATCACAGATACGCAGTATTTT. It translates to CASTPKGDGRITDTQYF.

The J gene is TRBJ2-5, the V gene TRBV2; possible D gene TRBD1, 6 bases. The CDR3 contains 17 residues. CDR1 and CDR2 from the germline V gene are SNHLY and FYNNEI. The ends were cut back, 0 bases at V and 1 base at J, with 15 bases in the middle. This CDR3 reads CASSEAFRGWFQETQYF. CDR3 sequence (DNA): TGTGCCAGCAGTGAAGCGTTCAGGGGATGGTTCCAAGAGACCCAGTACTTC.

This chain connects TRBV6-2 or TRBV6-3 to TRBJ2-5; tentative D call: TRBD1 (5 bases). There are 15 residues in the CDR3. The V gene's germline CDR1 is MNHEY and CDR2 SVGEGT. With 10 bases removed from V and 2 bases from J, the gap between germline ends came to 20 bases. CDR3 amino acids: CATAVGLGIQETQYF. The CDR3 bases are TGTGCCACGGCCGTGGGGCTGGGGATTCAAGAGACCCAGTACTTC.

With regard to this clonotype: With a much larger clone just one base away, this may be a read error. V and J are TRBV4-3 and TRBJ2-1; D not certain. V lost 1 base and J 12 bases, leaving 22 bases between the germline ends. CDR3 length: 16 residues. Germline lookup yields CDR1 LGHNA and CDR2 YSLEER. The CDR3 DNA sequence: TGCGCCAGCAGCCAAGGTGAATTCGATTCGGCCCAAGGGCAGTTCTTC. Encoded protein: CASSQGEFDSAQGQFF.

This clonotype was counted many times. The chain links TRBV19 to TRBJ2-7; D remains unclear. Germline V CDR1 and CDR2: LNHDA, SQIVND (reference sequence). V was pared by 0 bases and J by 5 bases, with 8 bases between. There are 13 residues in the CDR3. In DNA, the CDR3 is TGTGCCAGTAGTATAGATCCCCGGAACGAGCAGTACTTC. This sequence encodes CASSIDPRNEQYF.

The sample holds many counts of this clonotype. The genes are TRBV6-2 or TRBV6-3 and TRBJ1-1; 9 bases fit TRBD1. J lost 4 bases, V lost 7 bases, and 10 bases had no gene match. Germline CDR1 is MNHEY and CDR2 is SVGEGT. CDR3 length: 15 amino acids. CDR3 DNA sequence: TGTGCCAGCACCTCCTTCGAGACAGGGGGCACTGAAGCTTTCTTT. This translates into CASTSFETGGTEAFF.

This clonotype was detected only a few times. For the CDR3, the DNA is TGTGCCAGCACCATACCAGGGGTTGATACGCAGTATTTT. It specifies CASTIPGVDTQYF. V and J are TRBV12-3 or TRBV12-4 and TRBJ2-3, with D tentatively TRBD1 (6 bases). V gave up 7 bases and J gave up 6 bases, with 14 bases separating them. CDR3 length equals 13 residues.

In regard to this clonotype: A much larger clone is a single base away; this may be a read error. The J gene is TRBJ2-7, the V gene TRBV7-9; D not resolved. The CDR3 is 12 amino acids. Germline CDR1 is SEHNR and CDR2 is FQNEAQ (reference sequence). The chain's CDR3 is CASSLGQDEQDF. In nucleotides, the CDR3 is TGTGCCAGCAGCTTAGGGCAGGACGAGCAGGACTTC.

This chain uses TRBV29-1 with TRBJ2-7, with D maybe TRBD2 (5 bases). This CDR3 has 13 amino acids. Trimming cost V 7 bases and J 0 bases, with 13 bases left between them. The germline V gene encodes CDR1 SQVTM and CDR2 ANQGSEA. CDR3 loop: CSAGEGSSYEQYF. CDR3 in DNA: TGCAGCGCTGGGGAAGGGAGCTCCTACGAGCAGTACTTC.

This clonotype was recorded many times. The gene calls are TRBV13 and TRBJ1-6; D gene uncertain. The germline V and J ends were trimmed by 6 bases and 7 bases, with 19 bases remaining between them. Germline V gene sequence: CDR1 PRHDT, CDR2 FYEKMQ (reference sequence). This CDR3 comprises 16 residues. In DNA, the CDR3 is TGTGCCAGCAGTCCGGACGGTCAAGGTTCCAATTCACCCCTCCACTTT. Protein sequence: CASSPDGQGSNSPLHF.

In its sample, this clonotype was seen many times. This sequence joins TRBV4-3 and TRBJ2-3; D is uncertain. Per the germline V gene, CDR1 is LGHNA and CDR2 is YSLEER. The CDR3 runs 13 residues. Trimming removed 3 bases at V and 3 bases at J, with 7 bases between. The CDR3 region is CASSQDITDTQYF. CDR3 nucleotide sequence: TGCGCCAGCAGCCAGGATATTACAGATACGCAGTATTTT.

J is TRBJ2-1 and V is TRBV20-1, with D possibly being TRBD2 (6 bases). Germline V CDR1 and CDR2: DFQATT, SNEGSKA (reference sequence). The ends were cut back, 1 base at V and 8 bases at J, with 12 bases in the middle. This CDR3 region has 13 residues. CDR3 nucleotides: TGCAGTGCTAGAGGAGTAAGGGAGGATGAGCAGTTCTTC. It yields the protein CSARGVREDEQFF.

In its sample, this clonotype was seen once. The junction and the germline gene differ at one end; a read error may be behind it. The V gene is TRBV5-1, the J gene TRBJ2-7; 9 positions match TRBD1. In germline, CDR1 is SGHRS, CDR2 YFSETQ. The CDR3 contains 16 residues. CDR3 DNA sequence: TGCGCCAGCAGCTACCCTGAACAGGGGGCGCGGCTCGAGCGGTACTTC. Its translation is CASSYPEQGARLERYF.

This chain uses TRBV4-3 with TRBJ2-3; TRBD1 matches 7 bases. The CDR3 loop spans 15 amino acids. Germline values: CDR1 LGHNA, CDR2 YSLEER. Unmatched junction bases numbered 6, after V lost 4 bases and J lost 2 bases. For the CDR3, the DNA is TGCGCCAGCAGCCCCAGACAGGGCAACACAGATACGCAGTATTTT. Translating it yields CASSPRQGNTDTQYF.

The table lists this clonotype with a count of one. This sequence may be a read error, since a much larger clone differs from it by one base. The rearrangement links TRBV7-7 to TRBJ2-1; possibly TRBD2 for D (6 bases). CDR1 is SSHAT, CDR2 FNYEAQ, per germline (reference sequence). The CDR3 covers 16 residues. V was shortened by 1 base and J by 4 bases, with 14 bases between the two germline ends. CDR3 residues: CASSLGPGEVYNEQFF. The CDR3 bases are TGTGCCAGCAGCTTAGGCCCGGGGGAGGTATACAATGAGCAGTTCTTC. Full variable domain (remainder filled in from reference TRBV7-7 and TRBJ2-1): GAGVSQSPRYKVTKRGQDVTLRCDPISSHATLYWYQQALGQGPEFLTYFNYEAQPDKSGLPSDRFSAERPEGSISTLTIQRTEQRDSAMYRCASSLGPGEVYNEQFFGPGTRLTVL.

The V and J genes are TRBV27 and TRBJ2-7, with 7 bases aligning to TRBD2. CDR3 length: 13 amino acids. Germline CDR1 reads MNHEY; CDR2 reads SMNVEV (reference sequence). J was trimmed by 3 bases and V by 4 bases; bases with no gene match: 3. Written as DNA, the CDR3 is TGTGCCAGCAGTTCGGGACTACTCTACGAGCAGTACTTC. This sequence encodes CASSSGLLYEQYF.

The CDR3 nucleotides are TGTGCCAGCAGCCAAGAGGACTGGAACACTGAAGCTTTCTTT. It is translated as CASSQEDWNTEAFF. This rearrangement joins TRBV3-1 to TRBJ1-1, with D unresolved. Germline lookup yields CDR1 LGHDT and CDR2 YNNKEL (reference sequence). V was cut by 0 bases and J by 1 base, with 6 bases left in between. This CDR3 has 14 residues.

This rearrangement joins TRBV7-9 to TRBJ2-7; the D gene is possibly TRBD1 (5 bases). Looked up from germline, CDR1 is SEHNR and CDR2 is FQNEAQ (reference sequence). Trimming took off 3 bases at V and 5 bases at J, with 14 bases between the two ends. There are 14 residues in the CDR3. CDR3 residues: CASSLSSGPNEQYF. In DNA form, the CDR3 reads TGTGCCAGCAGCTTGAGTTCAGGGCCTAACGAGCAGTACTTC.

Concerning this clonotype: A junction boundary mismatches the germline segment, possibly from a read error. This chain connects TRBV28 to TRBJ1-2; D call uncertain. The CDR3 covers 13 residues. CDR1 is MDHEN, CDR2 SYDVKM, per germline. The DNA of the CDR3 is TGTGACAGCACTTTTACACCGAAATATGGCTACACCTTC. Protein sequence: CDSTFTPKYGYTF.

This clonotype was counted many times. The V gene is TRBV24-1, the J gene TRBJ2-5; D gene unclear. The V end lost 4 bases, the J end lost 0 bases, and 17 bases lay between the germline ends. CDR1 is KGHDR, CDR2 SFDVKD, per germline. CDR3 size: 17 residues. The CDR3 DNA follows: TGTGCCACCAGTGACCACGGATCTCGAGTATACCAAGAGACCCAGTACTTC. This codes for CATSDHGSRVYQETQYF.

This clonotype appeared many times. The chain has TRBV10-2 and TRBJ1-6, with a possible D match to TRBD1 (5 bases). Germline CDR1 is WSHSY and CDR2 is SAAADI. Trimming removed 6 bases from V and 7 bases from J, with 16 bases in between. The CDR3 covers 15 residues. For the CDR3, the DNA is TGCGCCAGCAGACTGGAGTGGGGACTCAATTCACCCCTCCACTTT. Encoded protein: CASRLEWGLNSPLHF.

This clonotype was detected only a few times. The CDR3 sequence is CASSSLAGVVDTQYF. In DNA, the CDR3 is TGTGCCAGCAGTTCCCTAGCGGGGGTCGTGGATACGCAGTATTTT. The V and J genes are TRBV6-2 or TRBV6-3 and TRBJ2-3, with 10 bases matching TRBD2. Germline-derived CDR1 and CDR2 are MNHEY and SVGEGT. Trimming at V came to 4 bases and at J to 6 bases, leaving 7 bases not matched to a gene. The CDR3 spans 15 residues.

This clonotype has a handful of counts. The chain combines TRBV30 with TRBJ2-3; possible D gene TRBD2, 5 bases. The CDR3 totals 15 residues. Trimming took 0 bases from V and 5 from J, leaving 15 bases between them. Germline lookup yields CDR1 GTSNPN and CDR2 SVGIG (reference sequence). The CDR3 bases are TGTGCCTGGAGTGTAGGGCTACCCGCGGGAGATACGCAGTATTTT. The encoded protein is CAWSVGLPAGDTQYF. The variable domain in full, with the rest retrieved from reference TRBV30 and TRBJ2-3, is SQTIHQWPATLVQPVGSPLSLECTVEGTSNPNLYWYRQAAGRGLQLLFYSVGIGQISSEVPQNLSASRPQDRQFILSSKKLLLSDSGFYLCAWSVGLPAGDTQYFGPGTRLTVL.

A word on this clonotype: A much larger clone lies a single base off, so this may be a read error. The chain has TRBV9 and TRBJ2-7; D is possibly TRBD2 (5 bases). Germline CDR1 reads SGDLS; CDR2 reads YYNGEE. The germline V and J ends were trimmed by 2 bases and 4 bases, with 13 bases remaining between them. This CDR3 region has 14 residues. CDR3: CASSVVGGGYEQYF. The DNA for the CDR3 is TGTGCCAGCAGCGTGGTGGGCGGCGGGTACGAGCAGTACTTC. Based on the CDR3 plus reference TRBV9 and TRBJ2-7, the full variable domain is DSGVTQTPKHLITATGQRVTLRCSPRSGDLSVYWYQQSLDQGLQFLIQYYNGEERAKGNILERFSAQQFPDLHSELNLSSLELGDSALYFCASSVVGGGYEQYFGPGTRLTVT.